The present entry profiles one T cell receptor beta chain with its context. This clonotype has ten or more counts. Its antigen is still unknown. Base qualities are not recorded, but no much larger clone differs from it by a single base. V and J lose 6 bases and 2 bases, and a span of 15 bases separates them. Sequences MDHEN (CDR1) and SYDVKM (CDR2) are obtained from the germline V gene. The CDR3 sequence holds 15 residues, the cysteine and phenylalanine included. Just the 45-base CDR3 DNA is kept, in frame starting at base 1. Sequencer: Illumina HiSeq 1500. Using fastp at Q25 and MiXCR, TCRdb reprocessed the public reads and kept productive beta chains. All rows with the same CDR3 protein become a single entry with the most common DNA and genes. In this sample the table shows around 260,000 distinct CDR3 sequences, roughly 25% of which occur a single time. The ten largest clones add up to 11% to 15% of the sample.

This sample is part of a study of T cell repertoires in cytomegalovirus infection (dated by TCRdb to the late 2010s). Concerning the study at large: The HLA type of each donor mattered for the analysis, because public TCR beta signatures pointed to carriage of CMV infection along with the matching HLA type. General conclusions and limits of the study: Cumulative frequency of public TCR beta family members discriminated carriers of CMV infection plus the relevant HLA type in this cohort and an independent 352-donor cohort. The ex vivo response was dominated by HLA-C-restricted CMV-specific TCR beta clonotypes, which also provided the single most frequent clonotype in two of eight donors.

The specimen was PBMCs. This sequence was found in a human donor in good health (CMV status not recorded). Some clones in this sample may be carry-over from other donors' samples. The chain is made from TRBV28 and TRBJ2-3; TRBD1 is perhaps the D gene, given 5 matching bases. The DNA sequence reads TGTGCCAGCAGCCCCACAGGTTCCTTCACAGATACGCAGTATTTT. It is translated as CASSPTGSFTDTQYF.